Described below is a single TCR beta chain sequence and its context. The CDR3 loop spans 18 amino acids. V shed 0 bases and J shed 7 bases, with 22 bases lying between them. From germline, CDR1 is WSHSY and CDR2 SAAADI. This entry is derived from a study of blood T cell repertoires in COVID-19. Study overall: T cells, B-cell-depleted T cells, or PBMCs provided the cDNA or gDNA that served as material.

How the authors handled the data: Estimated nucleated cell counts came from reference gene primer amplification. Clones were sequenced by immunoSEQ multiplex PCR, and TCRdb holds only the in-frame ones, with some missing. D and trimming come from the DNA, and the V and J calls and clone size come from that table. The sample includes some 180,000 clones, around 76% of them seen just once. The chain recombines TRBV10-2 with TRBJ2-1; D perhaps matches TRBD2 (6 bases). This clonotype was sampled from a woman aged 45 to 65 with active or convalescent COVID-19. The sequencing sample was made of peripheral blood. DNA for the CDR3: TGCGCCAGCAGTGAGTCGACGGGGGTAGTAGAGCTTGGGAATGAGCAGTTCTTC. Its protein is CASSESTGVVELGNEQFF.